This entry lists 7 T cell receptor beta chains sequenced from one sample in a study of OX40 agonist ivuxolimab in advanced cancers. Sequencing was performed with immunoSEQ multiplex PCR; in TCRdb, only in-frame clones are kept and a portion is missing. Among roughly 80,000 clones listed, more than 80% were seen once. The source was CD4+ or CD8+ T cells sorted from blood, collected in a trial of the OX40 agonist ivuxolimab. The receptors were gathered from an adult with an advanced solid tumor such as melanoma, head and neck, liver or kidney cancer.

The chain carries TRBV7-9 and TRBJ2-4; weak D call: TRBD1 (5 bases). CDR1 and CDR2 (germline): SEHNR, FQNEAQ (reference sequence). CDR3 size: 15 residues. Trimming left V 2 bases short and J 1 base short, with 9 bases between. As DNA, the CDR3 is TGTGCCAGCAGCTTATGGGGCAGCGCCAAAAACATTCAGTACTTC. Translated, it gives CASSLWGSAKNIQYF.

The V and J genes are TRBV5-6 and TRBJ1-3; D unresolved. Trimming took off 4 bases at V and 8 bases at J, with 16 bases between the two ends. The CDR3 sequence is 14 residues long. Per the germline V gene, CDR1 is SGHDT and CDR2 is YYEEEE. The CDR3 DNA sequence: TGTGCCAGCAGCCCGGGAAATAAGGAGTACACCATATATTTT. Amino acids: CASSPGNKEYTIYF.

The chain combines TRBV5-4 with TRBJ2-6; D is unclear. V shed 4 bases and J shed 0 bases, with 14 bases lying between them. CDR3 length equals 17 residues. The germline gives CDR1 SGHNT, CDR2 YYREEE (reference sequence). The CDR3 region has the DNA TGTGCCAGCAGCCTGGTGGGCACATACTCTGGGGCCAACGTCCTGACTTTC. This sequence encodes CASSLVGTYSGANVLTF.

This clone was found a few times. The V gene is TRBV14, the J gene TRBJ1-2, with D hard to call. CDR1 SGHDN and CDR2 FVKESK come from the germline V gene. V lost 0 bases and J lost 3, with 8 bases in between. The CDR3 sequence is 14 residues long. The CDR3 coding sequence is TGTGCCAGCAGCCAAGACGGTAACTACTATGGCTACACCTTC. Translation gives CASSQDGNYYGYTF.

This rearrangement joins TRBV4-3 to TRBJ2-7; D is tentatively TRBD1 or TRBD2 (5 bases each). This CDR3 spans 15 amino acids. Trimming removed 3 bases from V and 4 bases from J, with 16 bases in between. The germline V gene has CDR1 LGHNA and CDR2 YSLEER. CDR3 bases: TGCGCCAGCAGCCACTATTCCGGGACGGAGTACGAGCAGTACTTC. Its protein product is CASSHYSGTEYEQYF.

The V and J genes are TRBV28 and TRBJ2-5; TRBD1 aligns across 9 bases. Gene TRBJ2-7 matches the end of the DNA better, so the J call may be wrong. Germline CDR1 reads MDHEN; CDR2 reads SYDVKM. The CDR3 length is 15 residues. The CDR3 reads CASSLTGTGISEQYF. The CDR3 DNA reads TGTGCCAGCAGTTTGACCGGGACAGGGATTTCCGAGCAGTACTTC.

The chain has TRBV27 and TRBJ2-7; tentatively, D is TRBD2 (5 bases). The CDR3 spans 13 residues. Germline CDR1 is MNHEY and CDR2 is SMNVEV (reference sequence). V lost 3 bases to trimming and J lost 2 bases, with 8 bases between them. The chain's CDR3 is CASSFRGTYEQYF. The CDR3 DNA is TGTGCCAGCAGTTTTCGGGGAACCTACGAGCAGTACTTC.